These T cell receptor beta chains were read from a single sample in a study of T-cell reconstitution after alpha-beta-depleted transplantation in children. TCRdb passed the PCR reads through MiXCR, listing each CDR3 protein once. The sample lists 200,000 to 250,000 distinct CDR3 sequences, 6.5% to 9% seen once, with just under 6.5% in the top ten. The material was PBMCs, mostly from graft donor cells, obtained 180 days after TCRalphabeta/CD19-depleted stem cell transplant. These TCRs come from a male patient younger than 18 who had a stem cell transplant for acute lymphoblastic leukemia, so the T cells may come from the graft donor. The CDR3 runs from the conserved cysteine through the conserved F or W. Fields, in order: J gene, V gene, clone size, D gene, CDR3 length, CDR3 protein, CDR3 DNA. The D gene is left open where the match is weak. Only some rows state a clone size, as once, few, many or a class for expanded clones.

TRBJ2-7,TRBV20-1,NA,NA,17,CSARAQGGANSSYEQYF,TGCAGTGCTAGAGCCCAGGGGGGGGCCAACAGCTCCTACGAGCAGTACTTC
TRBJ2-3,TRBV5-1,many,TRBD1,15,CASSPWDRGTDTQYF,TGCGCCAGCAGCCCCTGGGACAGGGGGACAGATACGCAGTATTTT
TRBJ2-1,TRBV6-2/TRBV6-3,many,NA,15,CASSYGGLVYNEQFF,TGTGCCAGCAGTTACGGGGGCTTGGTCTACAATGAGCAGTTCTTC
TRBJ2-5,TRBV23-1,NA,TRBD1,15,CASSQKDRGGETQYF,TGCGCCAGCAGTCAAAAGGACAGGGGAGGGGAGACCCAGTACTTC
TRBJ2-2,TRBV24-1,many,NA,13,CATSEVNTGELFF,TGTGCCACCAGTGAAGTGAACACCGGGGAGCTGTTTTTT
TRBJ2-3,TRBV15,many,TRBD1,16,CATSARDRGLSDTQYF,TGTGCCACCAGCGCCCGGGACAGGGGGTTGTCAGATACGCAGTATTTT
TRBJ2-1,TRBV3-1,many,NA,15,CASSHAAGDDNEQFF,TGTGCCAGCAGCCACGCCGCAGGGGACGACAATGAGCAGTTCTTC
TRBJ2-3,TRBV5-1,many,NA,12,CASSLALDTQYF,TGCGCCAGCAGCTTGGCCTTGGATACGCAGTATTTT
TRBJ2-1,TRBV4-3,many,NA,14,CASSQALVGNEQFF,TGCGCCAGCAGCCAAGCCCTAGTAGGAAATGAGCAGTTCTTC
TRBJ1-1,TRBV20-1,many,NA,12,CSARMGNTEAFF,TGCAGTGCTAGGATGGGGAACACTGAAGCTTTCTTT
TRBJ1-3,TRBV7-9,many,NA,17,CASSPSGTGLVGNTIYF,TGTGCCAGCAGCCCTTCCGGTACAGGTCTTGTTGGAAACACCATATATTTT
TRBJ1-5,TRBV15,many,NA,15,CATSREGRHNQPQHF,TGTGCCACCAGCAGAGAAGGGCGTCACAATCAGCCCCAGCATTTT
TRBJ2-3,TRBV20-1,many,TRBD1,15,CSASNSGTVSDTQYF,TGCAGTGCTTCTAACTCCGGGACAGTTTCAGATACGCAGTATTTT
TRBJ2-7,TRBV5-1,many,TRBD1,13,CASSPTGPYEQYF,TGCGCCAGCAGCCCGACAGGGCCCTACGAGCAGTACTTC
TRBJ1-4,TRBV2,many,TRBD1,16,CASRRDRGATNEKLFF,TGTGCCAGCAGGAGGGACAGGGGTGCAACTAATGAAAAACTGTTTTTT
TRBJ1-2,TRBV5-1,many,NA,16,CASSLWLENVEAGYTF,TGCGCCAGCAGCTTGTGGTTGGAAAACGTTGAGGCTGGCTACACCTTC
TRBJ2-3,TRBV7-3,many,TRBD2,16,CASSLQGLAMGDTQYF,TGTGCCAGCAGCTTACAAGGACTAGCGATGGGAGATACGCAGTATTTT
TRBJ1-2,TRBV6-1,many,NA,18,CASSPREFRVGGRHGYTF,TGTGCCAGCAGCCCAAGGGAATTTAGAGTCGGAGGCCGTCATGGCTACACCTTC
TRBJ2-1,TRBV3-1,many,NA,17,CASSQDPGRFFYNEQFF,TGTGCCAGCAGCCAAGATCCCGGGAGATTCTTCTACAATGAGCAGTTCTTC
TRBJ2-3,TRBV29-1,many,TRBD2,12,CSVRDYTDTQYF,TGCAGCGTCCGGGACTACACAGATACGCAGTATTTT
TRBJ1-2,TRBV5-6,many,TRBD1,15,CASRELQGANYGYTF,TGTGCCAGCAGGGAATTACAGGGGGCAAACTATGGCTACACCTTC
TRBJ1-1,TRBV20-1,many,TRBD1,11,CSAVRGSEAFF,TGCAGTGCTGTCAGGGGGTCTGAAGCTTTCTTT
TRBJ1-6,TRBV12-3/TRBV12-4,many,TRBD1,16,CASSFSDRGGNSPLHF,TGTGCCAGCAGTTTCTCTGACAGGGGTGGTAATTCACCCCTCCACTTT
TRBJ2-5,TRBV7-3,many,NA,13,CASSLQGWETQYF,TGTGCCAGCAGCTTACAGGGGTGGGAGACCCAGTACTTC
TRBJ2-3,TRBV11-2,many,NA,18,CASSLDPSPGFSTDTQYF,TGTGCCAGCAGCTTAGATCCCTCTCCAGGGTTCAGCACAGATACGCAGTATTTT
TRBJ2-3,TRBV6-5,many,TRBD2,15,CASNSASGRADTQYF,TGTGCCAGCAATTCAGCTAGCGGGAGGGCAGATACGCAGTATTTT
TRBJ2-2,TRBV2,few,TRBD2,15,CASSRQGGGTGELFF,TGTGCCAGCAGTCGGCAGGGCGGGGGCACCGGGGAGCTGTTTTTT
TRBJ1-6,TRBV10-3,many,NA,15,CAISEEVSYNSPLHF,TGTGCCATCAGTGAGGAGGTCTCCTATAATTCACCCCTCCACTTT